These T cell receptor beta chains were read from a single sample in a study of human T cells and chemical hapten exposure. TCRdb reanalysed the RACE reads using MiXCR and keeps one entry per CDR3 protein. The top ten hold roughly 3% of the sample, which has 180,000 or so distinct CDR3 sequences, approximately 31% seen once. The source material was whole blood, sampled in connection with sensitization to the hapten diphenylcyclopropenone (DPC). These receptors were taken from a woman in her thirties with alopecia areata. Some clones in this sample may be carry-over from other donors' samples. CDR3s include the opening cysteine and the closing phenylalanine or tryptophan. The D gene is left open where the match is weak. Not every row has a clone size; where given, it reads once, few, many or a size class.

j_gene: TRBJ2-2
abundance: -
v_gene: TRBV5-1
d_gene: TRBD2
CDR3nt: TGCGCCAGCAGCCTGAAGCGGGGGGATGGGGACACCGGGGAGCTGTTTTTT
CDR3aa: CASSLKRGDGDTGELFF

j_gene: TRBJ2-7
abundance: once
v_gene: TRBV7-6
d_gene: TRBD2
CDR3nt: TGTGCCAGCAGCTTGGGTCCAGGACTAGCGCAGAGCGAGCAGTACTTC
CDR3aa: CASSLGPGLAQSEQYF

j_gene: TRBJ2-3
abundance: few
v_gene: TRBV10-3
d_gene: TRBD1
CDR3nt: TGTGCCTCGTCAGGGGGCCAGGCAGATACGCAGTATTTT
CDR3aa: CASSGGQADTQYF

j_gene: TRBJ2-7
abundance: -
v_gene: TRBV7-9
d_gene: -
CDR3nt: TGTGCCAGCAGCTTGTCTCTCCAGGGTTCCTACGAGCAGTACTTC
CDR3aa: CASSLSLQGSYEQYF

j_gene: TRBJ2-1
abundance: -
v_gene: TRBV24-1
d_gene: TRBD2
CDR3nt: TGTGCCACCAGTCCCAAAGTTTCCCGGTCCGGGACTAGCGGGAGACAGCATGAGCAGTTCTTC
CDR3aa: CATSPKVSRSGTSGRQHEQFF

j_gene: TRBJ1-2
abundance: few
v_gene: TRBV10-3
d_gene: -
CDR3nt: TGTGCCACCCACCCGGACAGTCCACCAACCCAATATGGCTACACCTTC
CDR3aa: CATHPDSPPTQYGYTF

j_gene: TRBJ1-1
abundance: few
v_gene: TRBV7-2
d_gene: -
CDR3nt: TGTGCCAGCAGCTTAGTTCTTGGGGGCTCTGAAGCTTTCTTT
CDR3aa: CASSLVLGGSEAFF

j_gene: TRBJ2-1
abundance: -
v_gene: TRBV7-3
d_gene: -
CDR3nt: TGTGCCAGCAGCTTGGGGAAAGGTTCCAATGAGCAGTTCTTC
CDR3aa: CASSLGKGSNEQFF

j_gene: TRBJ2-4
abundance: -
v_gene: TRBV11-1
d_gene: TRBD1
CDR3nt: TGTGCCAGCAGCTTGTCCGGGACAGGGGTTGAAGCGAACTACTTC
CDR3aa: CASSLSGTGVEANYF

j_gene: TRBJ2-7
abundance: -
v_gene: TRBV10-3
d_gene: -
CDR3nt: TGTGCCATCAGTGAGCCGCCCTACGAGCAGTACTTC
CDR3aa: CAISEPPYEQYF

j_gene: TRBJ2-3
abundance: few
v_gene: TRBV5-5
d_gene: -
CDR3nt: TGTGCCAGCAGCTTCGCCCGACAGGGCACAGATACGCAGTATTTT
CDR3aa: CASSFARQGTDTQYF

j_gene: TRBJ2-7
abundance: few
v_gene: TRBV10-1
d_gene: -
CDR3nt: TGCGCCAGCAGTTTACAGGGAGGCGAGCAGTACTTC
CDR3aa: CASSLQGGEQYF

j_gene: TRBJ2-1
abundance: -
v_gene: TRBV10-3
d_gene: TRBD1
CDR3nt: TGTGCCATCAGTGAGTCCCAGGGGGCGTTGGACAATGAGCAGTTCTTC
CDR3aa: CAISESQGALDNEQFF

j_gene: TRBJ1-1
abundance: -
v_gene: TRBV28
d_gene: TRBD1
CDR3nt: TGTGCCAGCAGAACGACAGGGTACACTGAAGCTTTCTTT
CDR3aa: CASRTTGYTEAFF

j_gene: TRBJ1-1
abundance: -
v_gene: TRBV24-1
d_gene: -
CDR3nt: TGTGCCACCAGTGCGAGCGGGAGGACTGAAGCTTTCTTT
CDR3aa: CATSASGRTEAFF

j_gene: TRBJ2-7
abundance: -
v_gene: TRBV6-5
d_gene: -
CDR3nt: TGTGCCAGCAGTTACTCGATGGCTGGGAGCGACGAGCAGTACTTC
CDR3aa: CASSYSMAGSDEQYF

j_gene: TRBJ2-1
abundance: -
v_gene: TRBV5-1
d_gene: -
CDR3nt: TGCGCCAGCAAATTGAGGGATCCGGCCAATGAGCAGTTCTTC
CDR3aa: CASKLRDPANEQFF

j_gene: TRBJ2-3
abundance: -
v_gene: TRBV5-1
d_gene: -
CDR3nt: TGCGCCAGCAGCTTGGCCACAAGGGATACGCAGTATTTT
CDR3aa: CASSLATRDTQYF

j_gene: TRBJ2-1
abundance: -
v_gene: TRBV7-3
d_gene: -
CDR3nt: TGTGCCAGCAGCTTAAATCCGGGGGGCTCCATGGATGAGCAGTTCTTC
CDR3aa: CASSLNPGGSMDEQFF

j_gene: TRBJ2-7
abundance: -
v_gene: TRBV6-1
d_gene: -
CDR3nt: TGTGCCAGCAGTCAGCCGGGACGGTCCTACGAGCAGTACTTC
CDR3aa: CASSQPGRSYEQYF